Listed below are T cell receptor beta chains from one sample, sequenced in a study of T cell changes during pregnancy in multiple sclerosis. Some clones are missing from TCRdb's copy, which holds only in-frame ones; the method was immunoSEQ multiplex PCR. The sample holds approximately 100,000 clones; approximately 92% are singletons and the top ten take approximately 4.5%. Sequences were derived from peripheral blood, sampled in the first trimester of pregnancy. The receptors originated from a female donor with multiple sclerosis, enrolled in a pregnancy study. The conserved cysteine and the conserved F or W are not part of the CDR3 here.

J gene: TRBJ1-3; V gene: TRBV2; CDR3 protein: ASTLLQGLTGGNTIY
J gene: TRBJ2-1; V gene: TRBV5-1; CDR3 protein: ASSGGTGGNNEQF
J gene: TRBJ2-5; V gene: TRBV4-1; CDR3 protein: ASSQDGAVTGGEYQETQY
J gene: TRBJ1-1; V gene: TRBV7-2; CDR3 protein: ASSLSVRGTEAF
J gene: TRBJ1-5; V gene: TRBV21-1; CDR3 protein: ASSKDGDDRVTGNQPQH
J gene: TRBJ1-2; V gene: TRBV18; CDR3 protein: ASSKGTGVLYGYT
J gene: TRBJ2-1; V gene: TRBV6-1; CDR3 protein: ASTTGTSSYNEQF
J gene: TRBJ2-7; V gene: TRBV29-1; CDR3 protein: SGEDQGEQY
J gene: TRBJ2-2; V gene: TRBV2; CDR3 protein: ASSEGLLTGELF
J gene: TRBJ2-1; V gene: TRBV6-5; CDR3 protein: ASSSATLYNEQF
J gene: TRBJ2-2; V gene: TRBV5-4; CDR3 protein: ASIGGTGELF
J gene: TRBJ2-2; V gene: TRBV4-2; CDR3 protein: ASSQGPRGSNTGELF
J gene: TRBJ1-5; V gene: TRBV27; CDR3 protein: ASSSGDSNQPQH
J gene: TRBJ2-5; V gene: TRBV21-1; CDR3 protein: ASGPQGHLSYQETQY
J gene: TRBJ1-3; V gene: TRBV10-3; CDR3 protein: AIREDSGTGSGNTIY
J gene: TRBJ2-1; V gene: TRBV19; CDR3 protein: ASTPSRGGYNEQF
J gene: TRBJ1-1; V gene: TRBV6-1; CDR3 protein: ATRQGASGTEAF
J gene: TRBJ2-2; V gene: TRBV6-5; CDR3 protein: ASSLGTVLYTGELF
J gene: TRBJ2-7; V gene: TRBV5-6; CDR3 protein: ASSRFVAGVSYEQY
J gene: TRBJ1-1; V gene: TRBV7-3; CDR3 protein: ASSLSPGGDAF
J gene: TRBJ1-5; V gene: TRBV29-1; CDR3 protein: SAGQANQPQH
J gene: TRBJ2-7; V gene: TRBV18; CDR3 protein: ASSPPGQAYEQY
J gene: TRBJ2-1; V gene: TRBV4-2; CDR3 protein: ASSQAPGQAYNEQF
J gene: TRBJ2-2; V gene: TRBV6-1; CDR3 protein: ASRGDRYTGELF
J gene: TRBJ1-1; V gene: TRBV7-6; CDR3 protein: ASSHRQGANTEAF
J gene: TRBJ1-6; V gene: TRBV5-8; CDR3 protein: ASSLARWGQGNSPLH
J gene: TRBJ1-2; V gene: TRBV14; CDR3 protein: ASSQVQGSGYT